The rows below give T cell receptor beta chains drawn from one sample of a study of CD8 T cells in Susac syndrome. TCRdb independently ran MiXCR on the immunoSEQ multiplex PCR reads; one entry per CDR3 protein. The data contain about 26,000 distinct CDR3 sequences, approximately 94% of them singletons. The sequencing sample was made of CD8+ T cells from PBMCs. The receptors stem from a human donor in good health. The CDR3 runs from the conserved cysteine through the conserved F or W. The D gene is left open where the match is weak.

j_call d_call v_call cdr3_length cdr3_aa
TRBJ1-1 . TRBV2 12 CARRTGNTEAFF
TRBJ1-1 . TRBV13 14 CASSLVAGYTEAFF
TRBJ2-1 . TRBV12-5 15 CASGLGLSGYNEQFF
TRBJ1-1 TRBD1 TRBV13 15 CASRSIGGRNTEAFF
TRBJ2-2 . TRBV27 13 CASSWGGGGELFF
TRBJ1-3 . TRBV3-1 14 CASSPLPRSLTIYF
TRBJ1-2 TRBD1 TRBV20-1 15 CSASGGQGELYGYTF
TRBJ2-5 . TRBV6-6 12 CAANTFQETQYF
TRBJ2-7 TRBD1 TRBV5-4 14 CASSAGTDSYEQYF
TRBJ2-1 TRBD2 TRBV20-1 16 CSAGSGGIVVYNEQFF
TRBJ1-1 TRBD1 TRBV6-1 16 CASSKRQGIGGTEAFF
TRBJ1-1 TRBD1 TRBV27 15 CASNIYRGANTEAFF
TRBJ1-1 . TRBV28 13 CASTFRGNTEAFF
TRBJ1-5 TRBD1 TRBV12-3/TRBV12-4 14 CASSFDRGVQPQHF
TRBJ1-5 . TRBV11-2 13 CASSLEDNQPQHF
TRBJ2-7 . TRBV25-1 14 CASSESGGPYEQYF
TRBJ2-1 . TRBV19 13 CASSILHYNEQFF
TRBJ1-1 TRBD1 TRBV6-6 15 CASTKRDRGNTEAFF
TRBJ1-5 . TRBV7-2 19 CASSFTGAGGAFSNQPQHF
TRBJ2-1 TRBD2 TRBV27 14 CASSFGGFYNEQFF
TRBJ2-1 TRBD2 TRBV7-9 15 CAPSPAAGGPNEQFF
TRBJ2-1 TRBD1 TRBV7-9 15 CASSSWTGEDNEQFF
TRBJ1-2 . TRBV18 13 CASSLEGVYGYTF
TRBJ2-1 . TRBV18 15 CASSPGSGSYNEQFF
TRBJ2-1 . TRBV12-3/TRBV12-4 13 CASRRGPYNEQFF
TRBJ2-3 TRBD2 TRBV27 17 CASSLSASGLEVDTQYF
TRBJ2-3 TRBD2 TRBV7-8 17 CASSLAILAGITDTQYF
TRBJ2-5 . TRBV29-1 13 CSAARSDGGTQYF
TRBJ1-2 . TRBV27 14 CASSLWGAGYGYTF
TRBJ2-1 TRBD1 TRBV15 13 CATSGHRGNEQFF
TRBJ1-1 . TRBV19 14 CASSWDVGNTEAFF
TRBJ2-1 . TRBV25-1 16 CASSDRQAGSYNEQFF
TRBJ2-3 . TRBV5-5 14 CASSPGRQTDTQYF
TRBJ2-6 . TRBV27 15 CASSSPGSGANVLTF
TRBJ2-7 . TRBV4-1 15 CASSQTGQISYEQYF
TRBJ1-4 TRBD1 TRBV11-2 14 CASSTVGQGEKLFF
TRBJ2-1 TRBD2 TRBV5-6 15 CASSAGTGGPNEQFF
TRBJ1-1 . TRBV3-1 13 CASSRGGNTEAFF
TRBJ2-1 TRBD2 TRBV10-3 16 CAISESRGTSLHEQFF
TRBJ2-1 TRBD1 TRBV12-5 17 CASGFPSTGGQYNEQFF
TRBJ2-7 TRBD1 TRBV14 12 CASSGQGSEQYF
TRBJ1-1 . TRBV12-3/TRBV12-4 14 CASSLQGMNTEAFF
TRBJ2-5 . TRBV3-1 15 CASSQDWQIPETQYF
TRBJ2-7 TRBD1 TRBV7-8 14 CASTPTGTLHEQYF
TRBJ1-3 . TRBV12-3/TRBV12-4 13 CASSLGTSNTIYF
TRBJ1-4 . TRBV7-9 15 CASSSHPQGGEKLFF
TRBJ1-1 . TRBV20-1 14 CSATRGLMNTEAFF